This TCR beta chain was retrieved from a study of neurological immune-mediated disorders. TCRdb itself ran the 5' RACE reads through MiXCR, one entry per CDR3 protein. Among more than 50,000 distinct CDR3 sequences, roughly 8.3% were seen once, and the ten largest hold 1.9%. Broader study findings: In HTLV-1-associated myelopathy, TCR clonal expansion was greatest, and in multiple sclerosis it was least, below healthy controls.

V shed 4 bases and J 5 bases; nucleotides not matched to a gene: 8. The CDR3 totals 15 residues. Per germline, CDR1 SQVTM and CDR2 ANQGSEA. The time point: longitudinal time-point 3. Ten or more counts support this clonotype. Its antigen remains unidentified. This receptor was taken from a middle-aged woman in good health. Sequences were obtained from PBMCs. The chain employs TRBV29-1 and TRBJ2-3; 11 bases agree with TRBD2. The CDR3 sequence: CSVGVAGGPRDTQYF. In DNA form, the CDR3 reads TGCAGCGTTGGAGTAGCGGGGGGGCCCAGAGATACGCAGTATTTT.